This T cell receptor (beta chain) was obtained from a study of blood T cell repertoires in COVID-19. Study-level background: PBMCs, B-cell-depleted T cells, or T cells provided the cDNA or gDNA that made up the material.

TCRdb's table, derived via immunoSEQ multiplex PCR, lists solely in-frame clones and lacks some. The sample lists roughly 250,000 clones; over 80% were seen once. CDR1 and CDR2 from the germline V gene are ENHRY and SYGVKD. The V gene lost 9 bases and the J gene lost 7 bases, with 13 bases spanning the gap. This CDR3 has 13 amino acids. Cohort placement rested on clinical history that participants reported themselves. Specimen: PBMCs or T cells enriched from blood (not recorded which). This sequence joins TRBV10-3 and TRBJ1-6; TRBD1 is a possible D gene (5 bases). This clonotype was obtained from a woman in her late teens or twenties who had recovered from COVID-19. The CDR3 DNA reads TGTGCCATAAGCCGGGGGGAAAATTCACCCCTCCACTTT. It yields the protein CAISRGENSPLHF.